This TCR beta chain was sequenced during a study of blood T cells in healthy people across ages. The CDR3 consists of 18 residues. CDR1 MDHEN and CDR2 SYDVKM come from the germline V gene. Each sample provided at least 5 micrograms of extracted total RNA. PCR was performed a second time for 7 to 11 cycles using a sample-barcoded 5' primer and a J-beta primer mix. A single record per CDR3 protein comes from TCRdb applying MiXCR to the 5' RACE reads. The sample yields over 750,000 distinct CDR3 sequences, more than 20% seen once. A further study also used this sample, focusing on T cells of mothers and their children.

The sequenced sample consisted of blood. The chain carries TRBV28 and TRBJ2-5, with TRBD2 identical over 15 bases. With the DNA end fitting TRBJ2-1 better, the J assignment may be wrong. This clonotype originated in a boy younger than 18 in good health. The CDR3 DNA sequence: TGTGCCAGCAGCCCTGCCGGGACTAGCGGGAGGTCGAGGAATGAGCAGTTCTTC. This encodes CASSPAGTSGRSRNEQFF.